This TCR beta chain was identified during a study of blood T cell repertoires in COVID-19. Study background: PBMCs, B-cell-depleted T cells, or T cells were the source of the cDNA or gDNA that made up the material.

CDR3 length: 15 amino acids. V shed 2 bases and J 5 bases; nucleotides not matched to a gene: 4. From germline, CDR1 is SNHLY and CDR2 FYNNEI. As originally analysed: Amplification from reference gene primers served as the basis for estimated nucleated cell counts. The method was immunoSEQ multiplex PCR; TCRdb's version includes in-frame clones alone and lacks a portion of them. V, J and clone size are taken as reported in that table, and D and trimming were inferred from the DNA itself. The sample yields about 120,000 clones, approximately 81% seen once. This TCR was sampled from a man aged 60 to 69 with acute or convalescent COVID-19. This chain uses TRBV2 with TRBJ2-2; 8 bases are a match to TRBD2. Sequenced material: peripheral blood. In DNA form, the CDR3 reads TGTGCCAGCAGTGAAACTAGCGGAGATACCGGGGAGCTGTTTTTT. Residues: CASSETSGDTGELFF. Based on the CDR3 plus reference TRBV2 and TRBJ2-2, the full variable domain is EPEVTQTPSHQVTQMGQEVILRCVPISNHLYFYWYRQILGQKVEFLVSFYNNEISEKSEIFDDQFSVERPDGSNFTLKIRSTKLEDSAMYFCASSETSGDTGELFFGEGSRLTVL.